The 17 T cell receptor beta chains in this list originate from one sample, sequenced in a study of blood T cell repertoires in COVID-19. Clones were sequenced by immunoSEQ multiplex PCR, and TCRdb holds only the in-frame ones, with some missing. The table records about 15,000 clones, roughly 88% of them present only once. The sample consisted of peripheral blood. The receptors come from a woman in her 50s with active or convalescent COVID-19.

The chain joins TRBV4-2 to TRBJ1-6; maybe TRBD1 (6 bases). V was trimmed by 2 bases and J by 5 bases, leaving 13 bases between them. CDR1 is LGHNA and CDR2 is YNFKEQ in the germline V gene. The CDR3 extends over 16 amino acids. CDR3 DNA: TGTGCCAGCAGCCAACAAAGGACAGTGGATAATTCACCCCTCCACTTT. Protein product: CASSQQRTVDNSPLHF.

CDR3 amino acids: CATSTSGYTDTQYF. The CDR3 nucleotides read TGTGCCACCTCAACTAGCGGGTACACAGATACGCAGTATTTT. This chain connects TRBV10-3 to TRBJ2-3; 9 bases map to TRBD2. Unmatched junction bases numbered 7, after V lost 10 bases and J lost 2 bases. CDR3 length equals 14 residues. The germline V gene has CDR1 ENHRY and CDR2 SYGVKD.

This rearrangement joins TRBV28 to TRBJ2-5, with 7 bases matching TRBD2. The CDR3 loop spans 15 amino acids. Per the germline V gene, CDR1 is MDHEN and CDR2 is SYDVKM. The trim removed 1 base at V and 9 bases at J, leaving 11 bases unmatched. In DNA form, the CDR3 reads TGTGCCAGCAGTTTATATGGGGGGGAGAGGCCTTCCCAGTACTTC. It translates to CASSLYGGERPSQYF.

The rearrangement links TRBV7-9 to TRBJ1-1; 10 bases align to TRBD1. The CDR3 totals 14 residues. J gave up 7 bases and V 4 bases, and 6 bases lay outside the gene matches. Germline V gene sequence: CDR1 SEHNR, CDR2 FQNEAQ (reference sequence). The CDR3 DNA reads as TGTGCCAGCAGCTATGGGACAGGGGAGGGTGAAGCTTTCTTT. It codes for CASSYGTGEGEAFF.

The rearrangement links TRBV14 to TRBJ2-7; TRBD2 matches at 10 bases. The CDR3 spans 18 residues. V was pared by 4 bases and J by 3 bases, with 15 bases of the junction left unmatched. In germline, CDR1 is SGHDN, CDR2 FVKESK. The CDR3 protein is CASSRRLAGRVLDYEQYF. The CDR3 nucleotides read TGTGCCAGCAGCCGAAGACTAGCGGGCCGAGTCTTGGACTACGAGCAGTACTTC. Drawing the rest from reference TRBV14 and TRBJ2-7, the complete variable domain is EAGVTQFPSHSVIEKGQTVTLRCDPISGHDNLYWYRRVMGKEIKFLLHFVKESKQDESGMPNNRFLAERTGGTYSTLKVQPAELEDSGVYFCASSRRLAGRVLDYEQYFGPGTRLTVT.

The V call is TRBV28, the J call TRBJ1-5; D is uncertain. There are 12 residues in the CDR3. Trimming removed 6 bases at V and 5 bases at J, with 8 bases between. CDR1 is MDHEN, CDR2 SYDVKM, per germline. The CDR3 region is CASSRRDQPQHF. Written as DNA, the CDR3 is TGTGCCAGCAGCCGTCGCGATCAGCCCCAGCATTTT.

The chain is built from TRBV28 and TRBJ1-2; D call uncertain. Deletions cut 3 bases from V and 11 bases from J, with 7 bases between. The CDR3 extends over 10 amino acids. Germline assignment: CDR1 MDHEN and CDR2 SYDVKM. The CDR3 reads CASSFTTYTF. The CDR3 bases are TGTGCCAGCAGTTTTACTACTTACACCTTC.

This sequence joins TRBV12-3 or TRBV12-4 and TRBJ2-5; D remains unclear. The germline V and J ends were trimmed by 4 bases and 10 bases, with 10 bases remaining between them. The CDR3 covers 11 residues. CDR3 DNA sequence: TGTGCCAGCAGTTCGCTAGAATTCCAGTACTTC. Protein sequence: CASSSLEFQYF.

In DNA, the CDR3 is TGCAGCGTTCCGGGGGGAGGACAGGGGACCTACAATGAGCAGTTCTTC. Residues: CSVPGGGQGTYNEQFF. The V and J genes are TRBV29-1 and TRBJ2-1; 9 bases match TRBD1. This CDR3 spans 16 amino acids. Germline V gene data show CDR1 as SQVTM and CDR2 as ANQGSEA. After removal of 5 bases from V and 2 bases from J, the junction contained 10 bases not matched to a gene.

A few counts support this clone. The chain combines TRBV5-4 with TRBJ1-2; 9 bases map to TRBD1. The CDR3 is 13 residues long. Germline V gene data show CDR1 as SGHNT and CDR2 as YYREEE (reference sequence). V lost 5 bases and J lost 8; bases outside the gene matches: 7. The CDR3 DNA is TGTGCCAGCAGGATACAGGGGGCATGGGGCTACACCTTC. This gives the protein CASRIQGAWGYTF.

The chain links TRBV6-1 to TRBJ1-1; D is ambiguous. Trimming took off 2 bases at V and 5 bases at J, with 15 bases between the two ends. Per the germline V gene, CDR1 is MNHNS and CDR2 is SASEGT. The CDR3 spans 15 residues. The DNA for the CDR3 is TGTGCCAGCAGTGAAATGTTCGGGGTGTGGACTGAAGCTTTCTTT. It codes for CASSEMFGVWTEAFF.

The chain couples TRBV4-2 to TRBJ1-3; D may be TRBD1 (6 bases). Germline V lookup: CDR1 LGHNA, CDR2 YNFKEQ. The CDR3 spans 16 residues. V shed 1 base and J shed 4 bases, with 14 bases lying between them. In nucleotides, the CDR3 is TGTGCCAGCAGCCAAGGGCCAGGGGCGGAAGGAAACACCATATATTTT. It codes for CASSQGPGAEGNTIYF.

This chain uses TRBV7-9 with TRBJ1-4; no firm D call. V lost 7 bases and J lost 7, with 13 bases in between. Germline values: CDR1 SEHNR, CDR2 FQNEAQ (reference sequence). The CDR3 totals 13 residues. The CDR3 loop is CASTPGTLEKLFF. In DNA form, the CDR3 reads TGTGCCAGCACCCCAGGTACACTTGAAAAACTGTTTTTT.

V usage is TRBV5-1 and J usage is TRBJ1-1; D not resolved. Germline loops: CDR1 SGHRS, CDR2 YFSETQ. Trimming stripped 4 bases from V and 3 bases from J, with 13 bases between. The CDR3 is made up of 14 amino acids. CDR3: CASSPVSFDTEAFF. The CDR3 nucleotides read TGCGCCAGCAGCCCCGTCTCCTTTGACACTGAAGCTTTCTTT.

V usage is TRBV24-1 and J usage is TRBJ2-1; a weak D match, TRBD2 (6 bases). Germline CDR1 KGHDR, CDR2 SFDVKD. V was shortened by 3 bases and J by 0 bases, with 14 bases between the two germline ends. There are 17 residues in the CDR3. The chain's CDR3 is CATSDLVAESSYNEQFF. The CDR3 coding sequence is TGTGCCACCAGTGATCTCGTAGCGGAGAGCTCCTACAATGAGCAGTTCTTC.

This CDR3 is CASSHKLAGGITNTGELFF. CDR3 coding DNA: TGTGCCAGCAGCCATAAACTAGCGGGGGGCATCACGAACACCGGGGAGCTGTTTTTT. The chain is built from TRBV3-1 (or the pseudogene TRBV3-2) and TRBJ2-2; 12 nucleotides line up with TRBD2. The CDR3 length is 19 residues. Germline lookup yields CDR1 LGHDT and CDR2 YNNKEL (reference sequence). Trimming took 3 bases from V and 0 from J; bases not matched to a gene: 8.

This clone was observed a handful of times. The CDR3 here is CASSLGTGASYEQYF. In nucleotides, the CDR3 is TGCGCCAGCAGCCTTGGGACAGGGGCCTCCTACGAGCAGTACTTC. The chain combines TRBV4-1 with TRBJ2-7; the match to TRBD1 covers 10 bases. In germline, CDR1 is MGHRA, CDR2 YSYEKL. The CDR3 consists of 15 residues. V dropped 4 bases and J dropped 0; count of bases not matched to a gene: 3.